Following are 30 T cell receptor beta chains from one sample sequenced in a study of blood T cell repertoires in COVID-19. Libraries were prepared by immunoSEQ multiplex PCR; TCRdb keeps only in-frame clonotypes and omits some of them. The repertoire holds roughly 200,000 clones, with more than 75% as singletons. The specimen sequenced was peripheral blood. The receptors shown here come from a person aged 65-85 years with COVID-19, enrolled during active disease.

The rearrangement uses TRBV14 and TRBJ1-4, with no clear D. CDR3 length: 16 residues. Trimming stripped 4 bases from V and 0 bases from J, with 12 bases between. CDR1 and CDR2 (germline): SGHDN, FVKESK. CDR3 region: CASSPLGRSTNEKLFF. CDR3 nucleotides: TGTGCCAGCAGCCCTTTGGGGAGATCAACTAATGAAAAACTGTTTTTT.

This clone has more than one count but fewer than ten. The J gene is TRBJ1-5, the V gene TRBV28; D ambiguous. This CDR3 comprises 12 residues. Germline V gene lookup returns CDR1 MDHEN and CDR2 SYDVKM. V dropped 5 bases and J dropped 2 bases, with 4 bases sitting between them. In nucleotides, the CDR3 is TGTGCCAGCAGTGCGGGCAATCAGCCCCAGCATTTT. Its protein product is CASSAGNQPQHF. Full variable domain (outside the CDR3, taken from reference TRBV28 and TRBJ1-5): DVKVTQSSRYLVKRTGEKVFLECVQDMDHENMFWYRQDPGLGLRLIYFSYDVKMKEKGDIPEGYSVSREKKERFSLILESASTNQTSMYLCASSAGNQPQHFGDGTRLSIL.

V is TRBV5-5 and J is TRBJ2-5, with D maybe TRBD2 (5 bases). V lost 3 bases and J lost 1, with 10 bases in between. This CDR3 is built from 14 residues. From germline, CDR1 is SGHKS and CDR2 YYEKEE (reference sequence). The CDR3 DNA is TGTGCCAGCAGCTGGCGGGCCCTCCAAGAGACCCAGTACTTC. Amino acids: CASSWRALQETQYF.

In DNA, the CDR3 is TGTGCCAGCAGCCATCCAATGGGGCGTCCGGGGGCCAACGTCCTGACTTTC. Its translation: CASSHPMGRPGANVLTF. The V gene is TRBV3-1 (or the pseudogene TRBV3-2), the J gene TRBJ2-6, with D tentatively TRBD1 (5 bases). Germline assignment: CDR1 LGHDT and CDR2 YNNKEL (reference sequence). The CDR3 runs 17 residues. V was cut by 3 bases and J by 4 bases, with 16 bases left in between.

This clone showed up just once. The chain employs TRBV7-2 and TRBJ2-1; 9 bases are shared with TRBD2. The CDR3 runs 17 residues. After removal of 5 bases from V and 2 bases from J, the junction contained 10 bases not matched to a gene. The germline V gene encodes CDR1 SGHTA and CDR2 FQGNSA. The DNA for the CDR3 is TGTGCCAGCAGCCCATTCCGCGGGGGGGCCACCTACAATGAGCAGTTCTTC. This sequence encodes CASSPFRGGATYNEQFF.

The chain couples TRBV28 to TRBJ1-4, with D tentatively TRBD1 (5 bases). V lost 3 bases to trimming and J lost 10 bases, with 15 bases between them. The germline gives CDR1 MDHEN, CDR2 SYDVKM. This CDR3 region has 14 residues. CDR3 sequence: CASSLRGPGGKLFF. DNA of the CDR3: TGTGCCAGCAGTTTGCGCGGCCCGGGGGGAAAACTGTTTTTT.

V gene TRBV19 combines with J gene TRBJ2-1, with a possible D match to TRBD2 (6 bases). This CDR3 is 12 amino acids long. Germline values: CDR1 LNHDA, CDR2 SQIVND (reference sequence). With 6 bases removed from V and 4 bases from J, the gap between germline ends came to 7 bases. CDR3 nucleotide sequence: TGTGCCAGTAGCGGAGGGTACAATGAGCAGTTCTTC. This translates into CASSGGYNEQFF.

The genes are TRBV6-5 and TRBJ1-1; maybe TRBD1 (5 bases). V was cut by 6 bases and J by 1 base, with 12 bases left in between. The CDR3 contains 14 residues. In germline, CDR1 is MNHEY, CDR2 SVGAGI. CDR3 coding DNA: TGTGCCAGCAGCCACCAGGGAAGGAACACTGAAGCTTTCTTT. It is translated as CASSHQGRNTEAFF.

The rearrangement links TRBV10-3 to TRBJ2-3, with 14 positions matching TRBD2. V lost 2 bases and J lost 6; bases outside the gene matches: 7. Germline CDR1 and CDR2: ENHRY and SYGVKD. This CDR3 spans 17 amino acids. Here the CDR3 reads CAISEPTSGRAGDTQYF. The CDR3 coding sequence is TGTGCCATCAGTGAGCCGACTAGCGGGAGGGCCGGGGATACGCAGTATTTT.

The gene calls are TRBV2 and TRBJ2-1; D perhaps matches TRBD2 (5 bases). Trimming stripped 6 bases from V and 5 bases from J, with 8 bases between. Germline CDR1 is SNHLY and CDR2 is FYNNEI. This CDR3 comprises 12 residues. CDR3: CASRWEHNEQFF. CDR3 bases: TGTGCCAGCAGGTGGGAGCACAATGAGCAGTTCTTC.

The rearrangement links TRBV7-2 to TRBJ1-4; D might be TRBD1 (5 bases). The CDR3 sequence is 12 residues long. Germline V gives CDR1 SGHTA, CDR2 FQGNSA. Trimming removed 11 bases at V and 5 bases at J, with 12 bases between. CDR3 protein: CAAGETNEKLFF. The DNA for the CDR3 is TGTGCCGCGGGGGAGACGAATGAAAAACTGTTTTTT.

This clone was detected only once. The chain carries TRBV7-3 and TRBJ2-2; 11 bases line up with TRBD2. This CDR3 region has 15 residues. V lost 5 bases and J lost 6; bases outside the gene matches: 5. In germline, CDR1 is SGHTA, CDR2 FQGTGA. The CDR3 DNA follows: TGTGCCAGCAGCACTAGCGGGAGTCGGGCCGGGGAGCTGTTTTTT. As protein: CASSTSGSRAGELFF.

This rearrangement joins TRBV6-5 to TRBJ1-4; TRBD1 matches at 11 bases. The CDR3 spans 15 residues. The V and J ends lost 5 bases and 4 bases, in that order; junction bases with no gene match: 3. Germline CDR1 reads MNHEY; CDR2 reads SVGAGI. This CDR3 is CASSLDRGLNEKLFF. Here the CDR3 DNA reads TGTGCCAGCAGTCTGGACAGGGGGCTTAATGAAAAACTGTTTTTT.

The chain recombines TRBV11-2 with TRBJ1-2; TRBD1 might be the D (6 bases). V was cut by 7 bases and J by 0 bases, with 15 bases left in between. In germline, CDR1 is SGHAT, CDR2 FQNNGV. This CDR3 is built from 15 residues. The CDR3 loop is CASTLTGGSNYGYTF. In nucleotides, the CDR3 is TGTGCCAGCACCCTGACAGGCGGATCTAACTATGGCTACACCTTC.

V usage is TRBV30 and J usage is TRBJ2-1, with 9 bases lining up with TRBD2. Germline V gene sequence: CDR1 GTSNPN, CDR2 SVGIG (reference sequence). The CDR3 totals 14 residues. V gave up 5 bases and J gave up 9 bases; unmatched junction bases: 11. The CDR3 region has the DNA TGTGCCTGGGGGGCTAGCGGGATATTCGGTGAGCAGTTCTTC. It codes for CAWGASGIFGEQFF.

The chain joins TRBV6-5 to TRBJ2-7; unclear D gene. CDR1 and CDR2 (germline): MNHEY, SVGAGI. The CDR3 is made up of 14 amino acids. V was clipped by 2 bases and J by 2 bases, with 10 bases between them. The CDR3 protein is CASSYTALTYEQYF. The CDR3 DNA reads as TGTGCCAGCAGTTACACAGCTCTAACCTACGAGCAGTACTTC.

The gene calls are TRBV6-4 and TRBJ1-2; D perhaps matches TRBD1 (6 bases). V lost 6 bases to trimming and J lost 4 bases, with 12 bases between them. CDR1 and CDR2 from the germline V gene are MRHNA and SNTAGT. This CDR3 is built from 13 residues. The CDR3 nucleotides are TGTGCCAGCAGCAGGGGATATGGCTATGGCTACACCTTC. As protein: CASSRGYGYGYTF.

The gene calls are TRBV7-9 and TRBJ1-2; no definite D call. This CDR3 is built from 14 residues. The germline CDR1 and CDR2 sequences are SEHNR and FQNEAQ (reference sequence). V was clipped by 7 bases and J by 6 bases, with 18 bases between them. The CDR3 coding sequence is TGTGCCAGCACCCGGTCCGGGGTAGTAAATGGCTACACCTTC. Residues: CASTRSGVVNGYTF.

J is TRBJ2-3 and V is TRBV7-9; tentatively, D is TRBD2 (6 bases). There are 14 residues in the CDR3. CDR1 is SEHNR and CDR2 is FQNEAQ in the germline V gene (reference sequence). The V end was cut by 5 bases, the J end by 7 bases, with 16 bases between. CDR3 residues: CASSLLGGAYTQYF. The CDR3 region has the DNA TGTGCCAGCAGCCTATTAGGAGGGGCATATACGCAGTATTTT.

This clone showed up just once. The chain recombines TRBV7-2 with TRBJ2-7, with TRBD1 matching over 9 bases. Germline V gene data show CDR1 as SGHTA and CDR2 as FQGNSA. This CDR3 comprises 16 residues. Unmatched junction bases numbered 9, after V lost 4 bases and J lost 2 bases. In DNA form, the CDR3 reads TGTGCCAGCAGCTCATCACCGGGACAGGGAACCTACGAGCAGTACTTC. This sequence encodes CASSSSPGQGTYEQYF.

This clone has only one observation. The chain employs TRBV21-1 and TRBJ2-3; no DNA check was done on the table's D call, TRBD1. TRBV21-1 is a known pseudogene. The CDR3 runs 14 residues. The DNA for the CDR3 is TGTGCCAGCAGCAAAGTGCCAGGCACAGATACGCAGTATTTT. It is translated as CASSKVPGTDTQYF.

This sequence joins TRBV6-2 or TRBV6-3 and TRBJ1-2; D possibly corresponds to TRBD1 (5 bases). The germline V and J ends were trimmed by 2 bases and 8 bases, with 12 bases remaining between them. The CDR3 has 13 amino acids. Germline loops: CDR1 MNHEY, CDR2 SVGEGT. The CDR3 DNA reads as TGTGCCAGCAGTTACACCCAGGGTACGGGCTACACCTTC. Translated, it gives CASSYTQGTGYTF.

The V gene is TRBV24-1, the J gene TRBJ1-5; D is uncertain. Germline V gives CDR1 KGHDR, CDR2 SFDVKD. The CDR3 totals 14 residues. V lost 3 bases and J lost 3, with 8 bases in between. CDR3 sequence: CATSDRQANQPQHF. The DNA of the CDR3 is TGTGCCACCAGTGATAGGCAGGCCAATCAGCCCCAGCATTTT.

The chain has TRBV5-6 and TRBJ1-6, with D unresolved. V was pared by 0 bases and J by 12 bases, with 10 bases between. The CDR3 is 13 residues long. Per the germline V gene, CDR1 is SGHDT and CDR2 is YYEEEE. CDR3 region: CASSLALGVPLHF. The CDR3 nucleotides read TGTGCCAGCAGCTTGGCCCTCGGAGTACCCCTCCACTTT.

The chain has TRBV24-1 and TRBJ1-5; no reliable D call. This CDR3 contains 15 residues. V was shortened by 4 bases and J by 6 bases, with 15 bases between the two germline ends. Looked up from germline, CDR1 is KGHDR and CDR2 is SFDVKD. The CDR3: CATSEGGRGSQPQHF. For the CDR3, the DNA is TGTGCCACCAGTGAGGGTGGGCGGGGTTCTCAGCCCCAGCATTTT.

V is TRBV28 and J is TRBJ1-1; D unclear. V shed 6 bases and J shed 4 bases, with 15 bases lying between them. This CDR3 is 14 amino acids long. The germline V gene encodes CDR1 MDHEN and CDR2 SYDVKM. CDR3: CASSLLGGGTEAFF. The CDR3 DNA sequence: TGTGCCAGCAGCCTCCTTGGTGGAGGCACTGAAGCTTTCTTT.

On this clone: The junction does not match germline at one end; this may be a read error. This chain connects TRBV5-1 to TRBJ1-5, with 8 positions matching TRBD1. The germline V gene has CDR1 SGHRS and CDR2 YFSETQ. The CDR3 consists of 15 residues. For the CDR3, the DNA is TGCGCCAGCAGCTTGGAGGGGACAGGCAACCAGCCCCAGCATTTT. Protein sequence: CASSLEGTGNQPQHF. Together with reference TRBV5-1 and TRBJ1-5, the CDR3 gives the full variable domain: KAGVTQTPRYLIKTRGQQVTLSCSPISGHRSVSWYQQTPGQGLQFLFEYFSETQRNKGNFPGRFSGRQFSNSRSEMNVSTLELGDSALYLCASSLEGTGNQPQHFGDGTRLSIL.

This sequence joins TRBV7-6 and TRBJ2-5; TRBD1 matches at 9 bases. The V gene end was trimmed by 5 bases and the J gene end by 5 bases; junction bases not matched to a gene: 9. In germline, CDR1 is SGHVS, CDR2 FNYEAQ. This CDR3 has 15 amino acids. In DNA, the CDR3 is TGTGCCAGCAGCCCAACCGGGACAGGGTACGAGACCCAGTACTTC. Protein sequence: CASSPTGTGYETQYF.

The rearrangement joins TRBV28 to TRBJ1-6, with D perhaps TRBD1 (6 bases). V was trimmed by 4 bases and J by 10 bases, leaving 26 bases between them. Germline V gene sequence: CDR1 MDHEN, CDR2 SYDVKM. The CDR3 runs 18 residues. This chain's CDR3 is CASSYREFRNLRGSPLHF. In nucleotides, the CDR3 is TGTGCCAGCAGTTACAGGGAGTTTCGCAACCTAAGAGGCTCACCCCTCCACTTT.

The chain recombines TRBV28 with TRBJ1-6; unclear D gene. This CDR3 comprises 13 residues. Trimming removed 3 bases from V and 13 bases from J, with 13 bases in between. The germline gives CDR1 MDHEN, CDR2 SYDVKM. Here the CDR3 reads CASSFKTAGPLHF. CDR3 bases: TGTGCCAGCAGTTTCAAGACCGCCGGGCCCCTCCACTTT. Combining the CDR3 with reference TRBV28 and TRBJ1-6 gives the whole variable domain DVKVTQSSRYLVKRTGEKVFLECVQDMDHENMFWYRQDPGLGLRLIYFSYDVKMKEKGDIPEGYSVSREKKERFSLILESASTNQTSMYLCASSFKTAGPLHFGNGTRLTVT.